The rows below give T cell receptor beta chains drawn from one sample of a study of T-cell memory formation after mild COVID-19. TCRdb re-derived calls from the 5' RACE reads in MiXCR, one entry per CDR3 protein. The data show roughly 89,000 distinct CDR3 sequences, about 16% seen once. Input material: PBMCs or a T cell subset sorted from them (not recorded which). These receptors all stem from a young man who had mild COVID-19 (a few samples of this study predate the infection). Cell type and time point are not known. Both conserved end residues are part of each CDR3. The D gene is left open where the match is weak. A row's size may be missing; if present it is once, few, many or a size class.

d_call	v_call	j_call	clone_size	cdr3_aa	cdr3_nt
NA	TRBV4-3	TRBJ1-1	NA	CASSQDYREVTEAFF	TGCGCCAGCAGCCAAGATTACAGGGAGGTCACTGAAGCTTTCTTT
NA	TRBV2	TRBJ2-7	NA	CASQGELTSYEQYF	TGTGCCAGCCAAGGGGAACTGACGTCCTACGAGCAGTACTTC
TRBD2	TRBV27	TRBJ2-1	NA	CASRLGPLAGNSYNEQFF	TGTGCCAGCAGACTGGGTCCTCTAGCGGGGAACTCCTACAATGAGCAGTTCTTC
TRBD2	TRBV3-1	TRBJ2-5	few	CASSQVGLAPTQYF	TGTGCCAGCAGCCAAGTGGGACTAGCCCCGACCCAGTACTTC
NA	TRBV27	TRBJ2-3	many	CASMALAKPDTQYF	TGTGCCAGCATGGCCCTAGCGAAGCCAGATACGCAGTATTTT
TRBD2	TRBV7-6	TRBJ2-7	NA	CASSPRLAGPYEQYF	TGTGCCAGCAGCCCCAGACTAGCGGGCCCCTACGAGCAGTACTTC
NA	TRBV7-9	TRBJ1-1	many	CASSSGQNTEAFF	TGTGCCAGCAGCTCGGGACAGAACACTGAAGCTTTCTTT
NA	TRBV7-3	TRBJ2-2	NA	CASSLQKGGELFF	TGTGCCAGCAGCTTACAAAAAGGCGGGGAGCTGTTTTTT
NA	TRBV7-9	TRBJ1-1	few	CASSPKLALNTEAFF	TGTGCCAGCAGCCCTAAGCTAGCTTTGAACACTGAAGCTTTCTTT
NA	TRBV7-9	TRBJ2-7	NA	CASSLSPGQGDEQYF	TGTGCCAGCAGCTTATCCCCGGGGCAGGGTGACGAGCAGTACTTC